Included here is one TCR beta chain sequence, with context. In the source study's methods: Researchers report that nucleated cell counts were estimated from reference gene primer amplification. Clones were read by immunoSEQ multiplex PCR, and TCRdb kept only the in-frame ones, dropping some. D and trimming were read from the DNA, whereas the V and J calls and clone size are those reported in that table. The sample contains over 150,000 clones, 70% to 90% of which appear only once. The V gene's germline CDR1 is SGHNT and CDR2 YYREEE (reference sequence). V dropped 3 bases and J dropped 2; count of bases not matched to a gene: 7. The CDR3 runs to 16 residues. This sample stems from a study of blood T cell repertoires in COVID-19. On the study more broadly: Material from acute and convalescent COVID-19 was sourced from the United States, Italy and Spain. T cells, B-cell-depleted T cells, or PBMCs provided the cDNA or gDNA that served as material.

The clonotype originates from a man between 40 and 49 years old with acute or convalescent COVID-19. Specimen: peripheral blood. The chain is built from TRBV5-4 and TRBJ2-5, with 10 positions matching TRBD2. As DNA, the CDR3 is TGTGCCAGCAGCTCATACGTAGCGGGGGGACAAGAGACCCAGTACTTC. The encoded protein is CASSSYVAGGQETQYF.